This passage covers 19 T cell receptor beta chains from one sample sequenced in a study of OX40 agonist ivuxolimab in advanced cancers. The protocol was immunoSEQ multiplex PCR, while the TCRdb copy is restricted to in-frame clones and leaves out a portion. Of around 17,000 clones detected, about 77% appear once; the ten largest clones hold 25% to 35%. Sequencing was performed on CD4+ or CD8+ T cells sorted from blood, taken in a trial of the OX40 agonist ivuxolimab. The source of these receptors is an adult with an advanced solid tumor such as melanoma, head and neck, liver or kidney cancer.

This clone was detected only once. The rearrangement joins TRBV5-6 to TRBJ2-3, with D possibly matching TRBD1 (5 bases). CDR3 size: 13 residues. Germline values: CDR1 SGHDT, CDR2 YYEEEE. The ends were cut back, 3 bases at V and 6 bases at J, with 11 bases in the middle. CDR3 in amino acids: CASSSNPGDTQYF. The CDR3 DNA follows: TGTGCCAGCAGCTCCAACCCAGGGGATACGCAGTATTTT.

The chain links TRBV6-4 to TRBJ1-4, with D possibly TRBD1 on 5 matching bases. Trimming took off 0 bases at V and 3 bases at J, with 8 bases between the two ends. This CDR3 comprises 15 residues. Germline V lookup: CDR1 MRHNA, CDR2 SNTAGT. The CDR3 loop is CASSDSGESNEKLFF. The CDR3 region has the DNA TGTGCCAGCAGTGACTCAGGGGAATCTAATGAAAAACTGTTTTTT.

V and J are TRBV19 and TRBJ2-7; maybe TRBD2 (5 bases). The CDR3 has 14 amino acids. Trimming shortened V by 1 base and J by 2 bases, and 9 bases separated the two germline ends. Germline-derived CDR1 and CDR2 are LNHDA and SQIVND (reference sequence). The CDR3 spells CASSIGRSAYEQYF. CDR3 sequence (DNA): TGTGCCAGTAGTATAGGGAGGTCGGCCTACGAGCAGTACTTC.

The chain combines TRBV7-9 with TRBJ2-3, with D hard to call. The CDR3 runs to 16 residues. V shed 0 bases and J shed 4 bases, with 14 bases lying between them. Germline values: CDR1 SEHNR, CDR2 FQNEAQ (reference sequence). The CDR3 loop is CASSLAIEPSADTQYF. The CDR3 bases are TGTGCCAGCAGCTTAGCCATAGAGCCCAGCGCAGATACGCAGTATTTT.

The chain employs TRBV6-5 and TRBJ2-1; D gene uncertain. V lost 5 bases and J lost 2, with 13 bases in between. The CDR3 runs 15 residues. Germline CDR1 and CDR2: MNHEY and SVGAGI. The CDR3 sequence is CASSHQGNPYNEQFF. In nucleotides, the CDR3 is TGTGCCAGCAGTCACCAAGGAAACCCCTACAATGAGCAGTTCTTC.

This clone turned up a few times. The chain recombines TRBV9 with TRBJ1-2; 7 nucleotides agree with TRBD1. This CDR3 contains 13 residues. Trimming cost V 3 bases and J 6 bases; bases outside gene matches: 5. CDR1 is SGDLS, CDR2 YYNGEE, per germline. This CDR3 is CASSGQGGHGYTF. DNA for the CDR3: TGTGCCAGCAGCGGACAGGGTGGTCATGGCTACACCTTC.

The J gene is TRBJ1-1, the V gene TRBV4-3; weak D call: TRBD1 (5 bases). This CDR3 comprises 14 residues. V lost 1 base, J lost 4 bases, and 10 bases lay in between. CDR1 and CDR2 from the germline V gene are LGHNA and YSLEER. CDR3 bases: TGCGCCAGCAGCCAAGGACAGCTGCCCACTGAAGCTTTCTTT. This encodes CASSQGQLPTEAFF.

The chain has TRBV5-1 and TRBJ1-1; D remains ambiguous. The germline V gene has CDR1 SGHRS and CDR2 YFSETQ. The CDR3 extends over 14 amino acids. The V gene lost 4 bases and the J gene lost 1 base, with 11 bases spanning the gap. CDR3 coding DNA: TGCGCCAGCAGCCATATTCTGGGGAACACTGAAGCTTTCTTT. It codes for CASSHILGNTEAFF.

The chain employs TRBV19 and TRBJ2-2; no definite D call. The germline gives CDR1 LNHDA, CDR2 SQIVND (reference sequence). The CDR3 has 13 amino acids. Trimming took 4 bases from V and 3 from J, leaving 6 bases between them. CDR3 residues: CASSTHYTGELFF. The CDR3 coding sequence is TGTGCCAGTAGTACCCATTACACCGGGGAGCTGTTTTTT.

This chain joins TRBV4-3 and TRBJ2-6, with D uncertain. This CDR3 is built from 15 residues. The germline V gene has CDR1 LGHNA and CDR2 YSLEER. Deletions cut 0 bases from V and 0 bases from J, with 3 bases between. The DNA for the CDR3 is TGCGCCAGCAGCCAAGAGTTCTCTGGGGCCAACGTCCTGACTTTC. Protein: CASSQEFSGANVLTF.

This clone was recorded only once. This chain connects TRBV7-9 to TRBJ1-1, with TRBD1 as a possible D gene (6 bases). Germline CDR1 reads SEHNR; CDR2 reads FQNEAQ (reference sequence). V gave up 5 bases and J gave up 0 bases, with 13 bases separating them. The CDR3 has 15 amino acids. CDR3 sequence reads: CASSARQAMNTEAFF. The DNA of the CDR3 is TGTGCCAGCAGCGCCCGACAGGCCATGAACACTGAAGCTTTCTTT.

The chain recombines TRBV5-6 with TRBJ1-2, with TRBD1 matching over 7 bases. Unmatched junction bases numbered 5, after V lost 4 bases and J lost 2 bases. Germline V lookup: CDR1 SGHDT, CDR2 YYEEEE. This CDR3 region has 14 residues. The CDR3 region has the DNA TGTGCCAGCAGCATCCTACAGGGGAACTATGGCTACACCTTC. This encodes CASSILQGNYGYTF.

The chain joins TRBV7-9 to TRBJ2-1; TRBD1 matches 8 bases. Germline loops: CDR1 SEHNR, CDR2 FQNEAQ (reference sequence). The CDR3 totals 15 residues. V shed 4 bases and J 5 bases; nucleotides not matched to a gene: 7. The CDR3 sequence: CASSYTGGYDNEQFF. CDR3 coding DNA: TGTGCCAGCAGCTACACAGGGGGTTATGACAATGAGCAGTTCTTC. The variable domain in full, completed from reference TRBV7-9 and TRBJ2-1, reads DTGVSQNPRHKITKRGQNVTFRCDPISEHNRLYWYRQTLGQGPEFLTYFQNEAQLEKSRLLSDRFSAERPKGSFSTLEIQRTEQGDSAMYLCASSYTGGYDNEQFFGPGTRLTVL.

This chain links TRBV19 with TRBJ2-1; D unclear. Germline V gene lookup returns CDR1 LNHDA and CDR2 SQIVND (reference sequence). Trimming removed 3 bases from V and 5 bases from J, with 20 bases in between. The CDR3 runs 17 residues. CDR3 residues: CASSMRWAAPLHNEQFF. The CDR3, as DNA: TGTGCCAGTAGTATGCGGTGGGCGGCCCCGTTGCACAATGAGCAGTTCTTC.

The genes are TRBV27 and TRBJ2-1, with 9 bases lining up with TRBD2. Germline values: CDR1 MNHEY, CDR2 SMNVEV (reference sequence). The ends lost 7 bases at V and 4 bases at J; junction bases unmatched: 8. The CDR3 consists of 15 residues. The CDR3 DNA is TGTGCCAGCACCCCTGGTAGCGGGGGTTACAATGAGCAGTTCTTC. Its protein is CASTPGSGGYNEQFF.

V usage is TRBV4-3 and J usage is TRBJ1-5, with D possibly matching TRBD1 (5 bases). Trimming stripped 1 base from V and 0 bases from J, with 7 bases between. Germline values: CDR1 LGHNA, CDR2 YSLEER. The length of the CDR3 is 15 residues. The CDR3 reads CASSQGDGSNQPQHF. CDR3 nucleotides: TGCGCCAGCAGCCAAGGGGACGGTAGCAATCAGCCCCAGCATTTT.

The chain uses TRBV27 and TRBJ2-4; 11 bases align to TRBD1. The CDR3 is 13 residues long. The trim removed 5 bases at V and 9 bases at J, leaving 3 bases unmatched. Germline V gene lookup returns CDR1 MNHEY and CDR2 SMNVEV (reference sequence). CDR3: CASSGQGATIQYF. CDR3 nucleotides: TGTGCCAGCAGTGGACAGGGGGCGACCATTCAGTACTTC.

In DNA form, the CDR3 reads TGTGCCAGCAGCTCATTAGCGGGGGGGGGAGATACGCAGTATTTT. It translates to CASSSLAGGGDTQYF. This chain connects TRBV7-9 to TRBJ2-3; 11 nucleotides line up with TRBD2. V shed 4 bases and J 5 bases; nucleotides not matched to a gene: 5. In germline, CDR1 is SEHNR, CDR2 FQNEAQ (reference sequence). The CDR3 extends over 15 amino acids.

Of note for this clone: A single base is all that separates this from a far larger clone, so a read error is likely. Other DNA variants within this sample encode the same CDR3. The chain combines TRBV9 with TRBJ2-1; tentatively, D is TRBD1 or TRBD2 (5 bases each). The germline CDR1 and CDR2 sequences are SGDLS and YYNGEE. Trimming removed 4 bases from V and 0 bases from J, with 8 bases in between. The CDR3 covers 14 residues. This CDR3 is CASSPGSSYNEQFF. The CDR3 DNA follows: TGTGCCAGCAGCCCAGGGAGCTCCTACAATGAGCAGTTCTTC.